A single sample gave rise to the 27 T cell receptor beta chains below, sequenced in a study of shared clonotypes between healthy human individuals. Generated by immunoSEQ multiplex PCR, the TCRdb table keeps only in-frame clones and is missing some. The table includes hundreds of thousands of clones, roughly four fifths detected once. Source material: PBMCs. The receptors stem from a woman aged 40-49 years in good health. Some clones in this sample may be carry-over from other donors' samples.

This sequence joins TRBV27 and TRBJ1-2; D unclear. Germline V gene lookup returns CDR1 MNHEY and CDR2 SMNVEV (reference sequence). This CDR3 has 16 residues. Deletions cut 5 bases from V and 0 bases from J, with 16 bases between. The CDR3, as DNA: TGTGCCAGCAGTCCAAGAACGACACTTCCTAACTATGGCTACACCTTC. Its translation: CASSPRTTLPNYGYTF.

This clone was picked up a small number of times. The chain carries TRBV6-1 and TRBJ1-1; D not certain. The V end was cut by 1 base, the J end by 1 base, with 10 bases between. Germline V gene data show CDR1 as MNHNS and CDR2 as SASEGT. The CDR3 loop spans 15 amino acids. This CDR3 is CASSEDAGSNTEAFF. CDR3 coding DNA: TGTGCCAGCAGTGAAGACGCGGGTTCGAACACTGAAGCTTTCTTT.

In regard to this clone: A read error is possible here, since a much larger clone lies one base away. The J gene is TRBJ2-2, the V gene TRBV7-8; 10 positions agree with TRBD2. V lost 1 base and J lost 3; bases outside the gene matches: 2. Germline values: CDR1 SGHVS, CDR2 FQNEAQ. The CDR3 covers 16 residues. CDR3 protein: CASSLELAGYTGELFF. The CDR3 nucleotides read TGTGCCAGCAGCTTAGAACTAGCGGGATACACCGGGGAGCTGTTTTTT.

This rearrangement joins TRBV14 to TRBJ2-1, with TRBD2 matching over 7 bases. Trimming cost V 4 bases and J 3 bases; bases outside gene matches: 9. Germline V CDR1 and CDR2: SGHDN, FVKESK. CDR3 length equals 16 residues. The CDR3 protein is CASSLTGLVGYNEQFF. Written as DNA, the CDR3 is TGTGCCAGCAGCCTAACCGGACTAGTAGGCTACAATGAGCAGTTCTTC.

With respect to this clone: Given a much more abundant clone one base away, this may be a read error. Other DNA sequences in the sample encode the same CDR3. This chain links TRBV9 with TRBJ2-6; 8 bases agree with TRBD2. V trimming: 0 bases; J trimming: 4 bases; junction bases outside the gene matches: 9. There are 18 residues in the CDR3. Germline values: CDR1 SGDLS, CDR2 YYNGEE. In nucleotides, the CDR3 is TGTGCCAGCAGCGTAGCTGGAAGCGGGAGTGCAGGGGCCAACGTCCTGACTTTC. It translates to CASSVAGSGSAGANVLTF.

V gene TRBV18 combines with J gene TRBJ2-3; the D is unclear. The CDR3 runs 13 residues. V lost 3 bases and J 5 bases, leaving 9 bases between the germline ends. Germline loops: CDR1 KGHSH, CDR2 LQKENI. Here the CDR3 DNA reads TGTGCCAGCTCACCTCCAATACAAGATACGCAGTATTTT. This encodes CASSPPIQDTQYF.

The rearrangement uses TRBV27 and TRBJ2-1, with D possibly being TRBD1 (6 bases). Trimming removed 5 bases from V and 1 base from J, with 9 bases in between. The CDR3 extends over 14 amino acids. Germline CDR1 and CDR2: MNHEY and SMNVEV (reference sequence). CDR3 amino acids: CASSTGWSYNEQFF. The CDR3 DNA reads as TGTGCCAGCAGTACAGGGTGGTCCTACAATGAGCAGTTCTTC.

The rearrangement joins TRBV25-1 to TRBJ2-5; a weak D match, TRBD2 (6 bases). Between the trimmed V and J ends, which lost 3 bases and 5 bases, there was a span of 13 bases. Germline V gives CDR1 MGHDK, CDR2 SYGVNS. This CDR3 contains 14 residues. CDR3 protein: CASSDRGAGETQYF. CDR3 DNA sequence: TGTGCCAGCAGTGATAGAGGCGCGGGGGAGACCCAGTACTTC.

Concerning this clone itself: The likely explanation is a read error, given a far larger clone one base away. Other DNA sequences in the sample encode the same CDR3. This rearrangement joins TRBV5-1 to TRBJ1-1; 11 bases match TRBD1. This CDR3 comprises 14 residues. The germline CDR1 and CDR2 sequences are SGHRS and YFSETQ. With 3 bases clipped from V and 4 bases from J, the junction kept 2 bases outside the gene matches. CDR3 bases: TGCGCCAGCAGCTCGGGGACAGGGGGCACTGAAGCTTTCTTT. Its translation is CASSSGTGGTEAFF.

The chain links TRBV6-5 to TRBJ2-3, with 8 bases identical to TRBD2. V was pared by 7 bases and J by 1 base, with 4 bases of the junction left unmatched. Looked up from germline, CDR1 is MNHEY and CDR2 is SVGAGI. The CDR3 contains 14 residues. The CDR3 bases are TGTGCCAGCACCCCAGCGGGAGGCACAGATACGCAGTATTTT. This encodes CASTPAGGTDTQYF.

This chain uses TRBV14 with TRBJ2-1, with D unclear. Germline CDR1 is SGHDN and CDR2 is FVKESK. V was shortened by 8 bases and J by 3 bases, with 5 bases between the two germline ends. There are 11 residues in the CDR3. The CDR3 bases are TGTGCCAGCGGATTCTACAATGAGCAGTTCTTC. Encoded protein: CASGFYNEQFF.

The CDR3 DNA reads as TGTGCCAGCTCCCAAAGACAGGGGATCTTGCCCCAGCATTTT. Residues: CASSQRQGILPQHF. This chain connects TRBV18 to TRBJ1-5, with 8 bases matching TRBD1. From germline, CDR1 is KGHSH and CDR2 LQKENI. J lost 9 bases, V lost 6 bases, and 10 bases had no gene match. The CDR3 runs to 14 residues.

J is TRBJ2-5 and V is TRBV7-9, with 7 bases lining up with TRBD1. V trimming: 5 bases; J trimming: 7 bases; junction bases outside the gene matches: 10. The length of the CDR3 is 14 residues. The germline V gene encodes CDR1 SEHNR and CDR2 FQNEAQ (reference sequence). The CDR3 sequence: CASSPGTAEGTQYF. In nucleotides, the CDR3 is TGTGCCAGCAGCCCCGGGACAGCTGAGGGGACCCAGTACTTC. Looking up the rest from reference TRBV7-9 and TRBJ2-5 gives the full variable domain: DTGVSQNPRHKITKRGQNVTFRCDPISEHNRLYWYRQTLGQGPEFLTYFQNEAQLEKSRLLSDRFSAERPKGSFSTLEIQRTEQGDSAMYLCASSPGTAEGTQYFGPGTRLLVL.

The V and J genes are TRBV7-2 and TRBJ1-1; possibly TRBD1 for D (5 bases). V was cut by 5 bases and J by 7 bases, with 11 bases left in between. The germline CDR1 and CDR2 sequences are SGHTA and FQGNSA. The CDR3 is 12 amino acids. CDR3 in DNA: TGTGCCAGCAGCCCCCGTGGGGGTGAAGCTTTCTTT. Its translation is CASSPRGGEAFF.

This rearrangement joins TRBV25-1 to TRBJ1-1; 8 nucleotides agree with TRBD1. CDR3 length equals 15 residues. Germline V lookup: CDR1 MGHDK, CDR2 SYGVNS. V lost 4 bases to trimming and J lost 4 bases; unmatched junction nucleotides: 8. The CDR3 DNA sequence: TGTGCCAGCAGTGGCCTTCAGGGGGCTGGCACTGAAGCTTTCTTT. Its protein is CASSGLQGAGTEAFF.

Comments on this clone: Only one base separates this from a far larger clonotype, so it likely reflects a read error. The V gene is TRBV29-1, the J gene TRBJ2-1; 11 positions match TRBD2. Germline V gene data show CDR1 as SQVTM and CDR2 as ANQGSEA. This CDR3 has 17 amino acids. Germline trimming cut 0 bases from V and 3 bases from J; bases unmatched to any gene: 7. CDR3 in amino acids: CSVEEFAGTSGYNEQFF. The CDR3 region has the DNA TGCAGCGTTGAAGAGTTCGCAGGGACTAGCGGCTACAATGAGCAGTTCTTC.

The chain has TRBV13 and TRBJ2-1; D unresolved. CDR3 length equals 15 residues. The ends were cut back, 5 bases at V and 3 bases at J, with 14 bases in the middle. CDR1 and CDR2 from the germline V gene are PRHDT and FYEKMQ (reference sequence). The CDR3 sequence is CASSIGGSRYNEQFF. CDR3 in DNA: TGTGCCAGCAGCATCGGCGGCAGCCGCTACAATGAGCAGTTCTTC.

The table lists this clone with a few counts. The genes are TRBV6-1 and TRBJ1-3; TRBD1 matches at 8 bases. CDR3 length: 15 amino acids. V trimming: 0 bases; J trimming: 9 bases; junction bases outside the gene matches: 7. Germline V lookup: CDR1 MNHNS, CDR2 SASEGT. As DNA, the CDR3 is TGTGCCAGCAGTGAAGCGCCAGGACAGGGTGTCACCATATATTTT. Residues: CASSEAPGQGVTIYF.

This chain's CDR3 is CASSLWTSAPQGATYEQYF. Here the CDR3 DNA reads TGTGCCAGCAGTTTATGGACTAGCGCTCCTCAAGGGGCAACCTACGAGCAGTACTTC. The V gene is TRBV28, the J gene TRBJ2-7; 8 nucleotides match TRBD2. The CDR3 is made up of 19 amino acids. The V gene end was trimmed by 0 bases and the J gene end by 2 bases; junction bases not matched to a gene: 15. Germline V CDR1 and CDR2: MDHEN, SYDVKM. Variable domain in full (rest from reference TRBV28 and TRBJ2-7): DVKVTQSSRYLVKRTGEKVFLECVQDMDHENMFWYRQDPGLGLRLIYFSYDVKMKEKGDIPEGYSVSREKKERFSLILESASTNQTSMYLCASSLWTSAPQGATYEQYFGPGTRLTVT.

The J gene is TRBJ2-7, the V gene TRBV5-1; perhaps D is TRBD1 or TRBD2 (6 bases each). Per germline, CDR1 SGHRS and CDR2 YFSETQ. The V gene lost 2 bases and the J gene lost 0 bases, with 18 bases spanning the gap. The CDR3 sequence is 17 residues long. This chain's CDR3 is CASSFTGGGFASYEQYF. CDR3 in DNA: TGCGCCAGCAGCTTCACCGGGGGCGGTTTCGCCTCCTACGAGCAGTACTTC.

The genes are TRBV27 and TRBJ2-4; D is undetermined. Per the germline V gene, CDR1 is MNHEY and CDR2 is SMNVEV (reference sequence). The ends were cut back, 2 bases at V and 8 bases at J, with 16 bases in the middle. This CDR3 contains 15 residues. As DNA, the CDR3 is TGTGCCAGCAGTTTAAGTGGGGTAGGATGGTACATTCAGTACTTC. Protein product: CASSLSGVGWYIQYF.

Only one count was recorded for this clone. The chain employs TRBV11-2 and TRBJ2-3, with D possibly being TRBD2 (6 bases). The germline CDR1 and CDR2 sequences are SGHAT and FQNNGV. V was shortened by 5 bases and J by 2 bases, with 17 bases between the two germline ends. This CDR3 has 16 amino acids. The CDR3 sequence is CASSPGVQVITDTQYF. The CDR3 coding sequence is TGTGCCAGCAGCCCGGGAGTTCAGGTGATCACAGATACGCAGTATTTT. Together with reference TRBV11-2 and TRBJ2-3, the CDR3 gives the full variable domain: EAGVAQSPRYKIIEKRQSVAFWCNPISGHATLYWYQQILGQGPKLLIQFQNNGVVDDSQLPKDRFSAERLKGVDSTLKIQPAKLEDSAVYLCASSPGVQVITDTQYFGPGTRLTVL.

Concerning this clone: The same CDR3 also results from other DNA sequences found in this sample. The chain is built from TRBV5-1 and TRBJ1-1, with D perhaps matching TRBD1 (5 bases). This CDR3 contains 14 residues. Germline CDR1 is SGHRS and CDR2 is YFSETQ. Trimming removed 3 bases at V and 0 bases at J, with 9 bases between. The CDR3 protein is CASSYGTVNTEAFF. In DNA, the CDR3 is TGCGCCAGCAGCTATGGGACGGTGAACACTGAAGCTTTCTTT.

The chain combines TRBV28 with TRBJ1-1; a weak D match, TRBD1 (5 bases). CDR3 size: 13 residues. V lost 5 bases and J lost 11, with 18 bases in between. CDR1 and CDR2 from the germline V gene are MDHEN and SYDVKM. CDR3 in DNA: TGTGCCAGCAGTAAAGGGACCGGCCGTATGGCTTTCTTT. Translated, it gives CASSKGTGRMAFF.

The V call is TRBV14, the J call TRBJ2-5; D remains unclear. The CDR3 runs to 14 residues. The germline V gene encodes CDR1 SGHDN and CDR2 FVKESK. V was clipped by 5 bases and J by 5 bases, with 15 bases between them. CDR3 region: CASSTLGLDETQYF. The CDR3, as DNA: TGTGCCAGCAGCACCCTAGGGCTAGATGAGACCCAGTACTTC.

The V call is TRBV2, the J call TRBJ1-4, with 7 bases aligning to TRBD1. The V gene end was trimmed by 6 bases and the J gene end by 8 bases; junction bases not matched to a gene: 9. This CDR3 is built from 14 residues. Germline V gene lookup returns CDR1 SNHLY and CDR2 FYNNEI. The CDR3 protein is CASSGQAAGEKLFF. The CDR3 region has the DNA TGTGCCAGCAGCGGACAGGCTGCGGGAGAAAAACTGTTTTTT.

Many counts were recorded for this clone. Other DNA sequences in the sample encode the same CDR3. The chain has TRBV7-9 and TRBJ2-7, with TRBD1 matching 7 bases. The length of the CDR3 is 14 residues. Germline V gives CDR1 SEHNR, CDR2 FQNEAQ (reference sequence). V trimming: 3 bases; J trimming: 2 bases; junction bases outside the gene matches: 4. CDR3 loop: CASSLGTVTYEQYF. DNA for the CDR3: TGTGCCAGCAGCTTGGGGACAGTAACCTACGAGCAGTACTTC.